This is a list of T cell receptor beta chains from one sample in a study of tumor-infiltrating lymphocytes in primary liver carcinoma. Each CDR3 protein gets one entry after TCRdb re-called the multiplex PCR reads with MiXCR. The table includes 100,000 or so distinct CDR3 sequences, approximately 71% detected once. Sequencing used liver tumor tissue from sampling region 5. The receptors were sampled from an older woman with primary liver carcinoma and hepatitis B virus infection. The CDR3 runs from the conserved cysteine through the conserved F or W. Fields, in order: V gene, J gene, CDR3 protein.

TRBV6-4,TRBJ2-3,CASSEGKGWDTQYF
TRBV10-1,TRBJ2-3,CASSEAWAGDTQYF
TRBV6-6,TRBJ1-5,CASSFREDSNQPQHF
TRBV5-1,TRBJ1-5,CASSSGGGHNQSQHF
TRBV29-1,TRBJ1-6,CSAGHGGNPPLHF
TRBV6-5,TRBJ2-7,CASSYIGAVRGRNSGNRDYEQYF
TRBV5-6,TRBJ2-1,CASSLQAGPESEESF
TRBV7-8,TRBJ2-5,CASSLSGSRETQYF
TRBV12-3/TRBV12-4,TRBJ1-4,CASSRDSNEELFF
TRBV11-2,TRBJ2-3,CASTTGTSERGSTDTQYF
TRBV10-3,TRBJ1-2,CAINPGDGGYTF
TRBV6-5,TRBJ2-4,CASSYLAGDGNIQYF
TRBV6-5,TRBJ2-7,CASSVAGENEQYF
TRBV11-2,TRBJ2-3,CARSLGLATDTQYF
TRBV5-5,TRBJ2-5,CASSLTLETQYF
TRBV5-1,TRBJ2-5,CTSGTSGSLGETQYF
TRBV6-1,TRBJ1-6,CASRRDRNNSPLHF
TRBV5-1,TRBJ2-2,CASSKLAGSNTGELLF
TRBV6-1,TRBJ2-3,CASSATSGASTDTQYF
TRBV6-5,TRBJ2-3,CASSYRGLAARNTQYF
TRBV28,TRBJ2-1,CARSSSSGGIEQFF
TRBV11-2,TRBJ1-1,CASSLGLKTEAFF
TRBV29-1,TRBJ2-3,CSLEASGTDTQYF
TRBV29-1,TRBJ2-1,CSVDLEGRGNEQSF
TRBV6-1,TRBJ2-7,CATATGLGPYEQYF
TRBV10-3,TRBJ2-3,CSISESRLQAERDTQYF
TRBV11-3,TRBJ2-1,CTSNLAAAARGVQFF
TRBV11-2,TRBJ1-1,CASNPQGTGSELSEAFF
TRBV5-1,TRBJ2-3,CASSLGGTGYTDTRYF
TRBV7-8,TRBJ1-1,CASSFQGMNSEAIF
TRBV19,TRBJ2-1,CASDLGREGPYNEQFF
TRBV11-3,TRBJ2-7,CASSARGTLPSYEEHF
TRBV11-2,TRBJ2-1,CTSSLTGSNEQFF
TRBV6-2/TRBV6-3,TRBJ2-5,CASSSYGISRSFTRETQYF
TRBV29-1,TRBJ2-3,CSVALTSGRRTDTQYF
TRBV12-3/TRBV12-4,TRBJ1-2,CASSFTDSTPGHTF
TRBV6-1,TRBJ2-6,CASTGPSGGANVLTF
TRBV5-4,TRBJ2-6,CASSLPGGEGGANVLTF
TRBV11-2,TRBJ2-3,CASGLDSTGTSTDTQYF
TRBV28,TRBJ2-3,CASSRRTGVTDTQYF
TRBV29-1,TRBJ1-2,CGVTRGTGARGYIF
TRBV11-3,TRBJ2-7,CAGSLSGREHVQYF
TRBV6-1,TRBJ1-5,CANTIRGDRGEGNSNQPQHF
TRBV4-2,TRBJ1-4,CASSADVGTGGEKLFF
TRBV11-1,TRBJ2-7,CASSPQTAGVREQYF
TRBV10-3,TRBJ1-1,CAISDIGGTDTEAFF
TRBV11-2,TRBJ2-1,CASSLAGQPSYNEQFF
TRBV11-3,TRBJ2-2,CASSLDVRTDTNTGKLFF
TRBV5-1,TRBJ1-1,CASSWGQGNTEVFF
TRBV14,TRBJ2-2,CASSPSIAEENTGELFF
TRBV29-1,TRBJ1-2,CNVEEGGNRAYGYTF